Below, one TCR beta chain is given with its context. TCRdb ran MiXCR on the reads and lists one entry per CDR3 protein. The sample carries about 360,000 distinct CDR3 sequences, around 18% recorded once. Trimming cost V 8 bases and J 6 bases, with 15 bases left between them. The germline gives CDR1 MDHEN, CDR2 SYDVKM. This CDR3 contains 13 residues. This record comes from a study of T cell repertoires in cytomegalovirus infection. The chain is built from TRBV28 and TRBJ2-3, with D possibly matching TRBD1 (5 bases). This TCR came from a human donor in good health (CMV status not recorded). Some clones in this sample may be carry-over from other donors' samples. Sequencing was done on a sample of PBMCs. CDR3 protein: CASSFIQEDTQYF. The CDR3 nucleotides are TGTGCCAGCTCATTCATACAGGAGGATACGCAGTATTTT.